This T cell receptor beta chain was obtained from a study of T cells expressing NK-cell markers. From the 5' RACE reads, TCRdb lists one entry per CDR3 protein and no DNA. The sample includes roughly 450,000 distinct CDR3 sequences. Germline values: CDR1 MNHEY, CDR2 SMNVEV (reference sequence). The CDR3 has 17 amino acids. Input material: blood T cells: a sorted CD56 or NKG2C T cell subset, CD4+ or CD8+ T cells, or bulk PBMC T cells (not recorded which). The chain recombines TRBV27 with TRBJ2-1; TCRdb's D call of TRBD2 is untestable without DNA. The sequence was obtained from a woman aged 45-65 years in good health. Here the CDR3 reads CASSLRSIAGVYNEQFF.